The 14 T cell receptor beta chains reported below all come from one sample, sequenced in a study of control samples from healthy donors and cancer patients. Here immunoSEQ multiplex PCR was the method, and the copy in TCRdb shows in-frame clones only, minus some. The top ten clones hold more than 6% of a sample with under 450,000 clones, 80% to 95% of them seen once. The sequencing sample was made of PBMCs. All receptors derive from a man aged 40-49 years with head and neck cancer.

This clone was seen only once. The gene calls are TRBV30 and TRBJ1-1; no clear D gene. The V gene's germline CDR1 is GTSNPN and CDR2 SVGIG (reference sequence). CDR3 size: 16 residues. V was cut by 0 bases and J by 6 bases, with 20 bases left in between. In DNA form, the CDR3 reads TGTGCCTGGAGTGTAGGTTATCACGCGGGGAGGGCTGAAGCTTTCTTT. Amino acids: CAWSVGYHAGRAEAFF.

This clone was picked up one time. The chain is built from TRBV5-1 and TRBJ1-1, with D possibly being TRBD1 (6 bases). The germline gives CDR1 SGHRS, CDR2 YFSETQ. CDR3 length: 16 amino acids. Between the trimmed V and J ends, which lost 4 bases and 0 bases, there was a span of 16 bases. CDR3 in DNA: TGCGCCAGCAGCAACCCCTCGAGGGGGTTGAACACTGAAGCTTTCTTT. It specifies CASSNPSRGLNTEAFF.

The CDR3 region has the DNA TGTGCCAGCAGCCAAGGCACAGGGGGCGATGGCTACACCTTC. Its translation: CASSQGTGGDGYTF. V gene TRBV4-2 combines with J gene TRBJ1-2; TRBD1 matches at 9 bases. V lost 1 base and J lost 6; bases outside the gene matches: 3. CDR3 length: 14 residues. From germline, CDR1 is LGHNA and CDR2 YNFKEQ.

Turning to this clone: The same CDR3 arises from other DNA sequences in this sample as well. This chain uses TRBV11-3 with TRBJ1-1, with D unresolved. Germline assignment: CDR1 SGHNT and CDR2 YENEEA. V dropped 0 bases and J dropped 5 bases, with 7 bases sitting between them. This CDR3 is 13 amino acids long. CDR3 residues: CASSLESGTEAFF. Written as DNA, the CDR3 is TGTGCCAGCAGCTTAGAATCCGGGACTGAAGCTTTCTTT.

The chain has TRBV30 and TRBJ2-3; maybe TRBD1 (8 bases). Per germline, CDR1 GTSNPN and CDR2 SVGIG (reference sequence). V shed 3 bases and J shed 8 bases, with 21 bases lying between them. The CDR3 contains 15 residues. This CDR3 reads CAWRLLGTGGGTQYF. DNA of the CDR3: TGTGCCTGGAGGTTGCTGGGCACAGGGGGGGGTACGCAGTATTTT.

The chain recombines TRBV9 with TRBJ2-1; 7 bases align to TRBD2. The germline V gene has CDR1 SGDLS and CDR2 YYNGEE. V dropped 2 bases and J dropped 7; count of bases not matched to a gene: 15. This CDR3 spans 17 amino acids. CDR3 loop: CASSVSGGSGVWNEQFF. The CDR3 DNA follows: TGTGCCAGCAGCGTGAGTGGCGGGAGTGGGGTTTGGAATGAGCAGTTCTTC.

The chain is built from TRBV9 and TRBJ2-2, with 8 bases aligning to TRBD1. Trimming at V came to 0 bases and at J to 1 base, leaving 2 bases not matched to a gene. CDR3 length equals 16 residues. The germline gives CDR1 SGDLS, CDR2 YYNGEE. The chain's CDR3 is CASSVGGQVNTGELFF. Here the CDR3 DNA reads TGTGCCAGCAGCGTAGGGGGACAGGTGAACACCGGGGAGCTGTTTTTT.

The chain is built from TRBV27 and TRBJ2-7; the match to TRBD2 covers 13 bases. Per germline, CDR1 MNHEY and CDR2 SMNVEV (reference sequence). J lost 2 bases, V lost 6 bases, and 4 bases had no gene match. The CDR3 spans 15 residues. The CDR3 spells CASSPGTSGAYEQYF. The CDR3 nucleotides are TGTGCCAGCAGCCCAGGGACTAGCGGGGCCTACGAGCAGTACTTC.

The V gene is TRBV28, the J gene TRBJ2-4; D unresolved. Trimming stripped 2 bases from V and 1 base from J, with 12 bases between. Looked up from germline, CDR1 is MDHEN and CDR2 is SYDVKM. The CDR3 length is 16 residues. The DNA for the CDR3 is TGTGCCAGCAGTTTAAGTCAGTCCGGGGCCAAAAACATTCAGTACTTC. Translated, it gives CASSLSQSGAKNIQYF. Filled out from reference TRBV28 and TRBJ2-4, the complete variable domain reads DVKVTQSSRYLVKRTGEKVFLECVQDMDHENMFWYRQDPGLGLRLIYFSYDVKMKEKGDIPEGYSVSREKKERFSLILESASTNQTSMYLCASSLSQSGAKNIQYFGAGTRLSVL.

CDR3 bases: TGTGCCATCAACCGGGGGGGACAGGGTAACTATGGCTACACCTTC. It translates to CAINRGGQGNYGYTF. The J gene is TRBJ1-2, the V gene TRBV10-3, with 9 bases lining up with TRBD1. Germline V gene lookup returns CDR1 ENHRY and CDR2 SYGVKD. There are 15 residues in the CDR3. Unmatched junction bases numbered 7, after V lost 7 bases and J lost 1 base.

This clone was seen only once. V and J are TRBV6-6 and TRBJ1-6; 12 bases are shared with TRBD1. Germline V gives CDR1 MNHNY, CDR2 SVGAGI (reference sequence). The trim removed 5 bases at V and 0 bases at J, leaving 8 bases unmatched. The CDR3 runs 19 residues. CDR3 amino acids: CASSRGTGGWNSYNSPLHF. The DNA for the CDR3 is TGTGCCAGCAGTCGAGGGACAGGGGGCTGGAACTCCTATAATTCACCCCTCCACTTT.

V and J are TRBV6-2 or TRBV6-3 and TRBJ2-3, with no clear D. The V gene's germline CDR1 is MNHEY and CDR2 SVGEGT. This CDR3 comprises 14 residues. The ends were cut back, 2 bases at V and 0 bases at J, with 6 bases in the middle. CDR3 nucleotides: TGTGCCAGCAGTTACGATCCTAGCACAGATACGCAGTATTTT. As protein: CASSYDPSTDTQYF.

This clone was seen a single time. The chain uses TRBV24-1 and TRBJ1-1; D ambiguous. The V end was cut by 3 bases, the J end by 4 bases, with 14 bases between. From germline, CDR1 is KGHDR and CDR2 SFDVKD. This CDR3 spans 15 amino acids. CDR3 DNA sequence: TGTGCCACCAGTGATGGGTCTCGGGTCGGCACTGAAGCTTTCTTT. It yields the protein CATSDGSRVGTEAFF.

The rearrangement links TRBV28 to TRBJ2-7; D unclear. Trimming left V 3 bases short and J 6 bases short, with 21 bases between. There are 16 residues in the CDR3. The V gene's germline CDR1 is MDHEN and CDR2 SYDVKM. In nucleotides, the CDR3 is TGTGCCAGCAGTTTCAGATGGGGAACTACCTCTGGCGAGCAGTACTTC. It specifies CASSFRWGTTSGEQYF.